This T cell receptor (beta chain) was documented in a study of CD4 T cells in relation to SARS-CoV-2 and coronaviruses. Unexposed donor CD4+ T cells date from 2011-2018, before the COVID-19 pandemic. The cells were cultured for about 10 days before CD4+ T cells were isolated. The ends were cut back, 0 bases at V and 5 bases at J, with 11 bases in the middle. Germline CDR1 reads SGDLS; CDR2 reads YYNGEE. This CDR3 region has 14 residues. Repertoires were generated with immunoSEQ multiplex PCR, while TCRdb's copy carries only in-frame clones and drops some. The top ten hold less than 20% of the sample, which has approximately 19,000 clones, just under 80% seen once. Remarks on this clone: Its antigen is not known.

The sequenced sample was CD4+ T cells from PBMCs, cultured in vitro. The clonotype was recovered from a human donor in good health. The rearrangement uses TRBV9 and TRBJ2-5; D remains unclear. DNA for the CDR3: TGTGCCAGCAGCGTAGAGGCGGCGACGGAGACCCAGTACTTC. This translates into CASSVEAATETQYF. Full variable domain (rest looked up from reference TRBV9 and TRBJ2-5): DSGVTQTPKHLITATGQRVTLRCSPRSGDLSVYWYQQSLDQGLQFLIQYYNGEERAKGNILERFSAQQFPDLHSELNLSSLELGDSALYFCASSVEAATETQYFGPGTRLLVL.